This T cell receptor (beta chain) was sequenced for a study of T-cell memory formation after mild COVID-19. With regard to this clonotype: Its antigen is undetermined.

CDR1 and CDR2 from the germline V gene are MNHEY and SVGAGI. V lost 0 bases and J lost 4, with 10 bases in between. This CDR3 contains 14 residues. Findings of the study overall: A second wave expanding day 15 to 37 was CD4+-biased; contracting clones were balanced.

It was 5'RACE with constant-segment primers that produced the TCR alpha and TCR beta cDNA libraries, which carried sample barcodes and UMIs. TCRdb processed the 5' RACE reads anew with MiXCR; each CDR3 protein has one entry. The data show roughly 340,000 distinct CDR3 sequences, roughly 20% seen once. Sequencing used PBMCs or a T cell subset sorted from them (not recorded which). The gene calls are TRBV6-5 and TRBJ2-7; maybe TRBD1 (6 bases). The receptor's source is a man younger than 30 who had mild COVID-19 (a few samples of this study predate the infection). Cell type and time point are not known. CDR3 in DNA: TGTGCCAGCAGTTACTCGGGGCAGGGGTACGAGCAGTACTTC. Protein: CASSYSGQGYEQYF.